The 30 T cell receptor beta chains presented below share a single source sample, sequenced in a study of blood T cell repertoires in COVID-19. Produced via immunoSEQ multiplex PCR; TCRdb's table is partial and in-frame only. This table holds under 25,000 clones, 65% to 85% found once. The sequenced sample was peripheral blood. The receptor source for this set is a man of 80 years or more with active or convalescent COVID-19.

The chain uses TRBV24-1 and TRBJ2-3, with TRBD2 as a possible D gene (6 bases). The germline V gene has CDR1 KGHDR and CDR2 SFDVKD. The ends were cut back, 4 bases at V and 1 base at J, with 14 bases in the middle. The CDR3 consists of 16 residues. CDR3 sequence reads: CATSDATSHGTDTQYF. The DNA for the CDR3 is TGTGCCACCAGTGACGCGACTAGTCATGGCACAGATACGCAGTATTTT.

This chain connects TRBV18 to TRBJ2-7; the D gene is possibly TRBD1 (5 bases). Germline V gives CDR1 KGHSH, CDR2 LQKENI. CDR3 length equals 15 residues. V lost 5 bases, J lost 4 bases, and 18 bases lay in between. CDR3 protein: CASSSGSVVVYEQYF. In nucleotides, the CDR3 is TGTGCCAGCTCATCAGGGTCTGTCGTCGTTTACGAGCAGTACTTC.

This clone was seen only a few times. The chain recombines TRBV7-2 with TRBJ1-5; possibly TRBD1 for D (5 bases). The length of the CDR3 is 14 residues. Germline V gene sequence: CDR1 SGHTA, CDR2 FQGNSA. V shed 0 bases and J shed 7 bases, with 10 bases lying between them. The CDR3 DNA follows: TGTGCCAGCAGCTTAGCCCAGGGTTCCCAGCCCCAGCATTTT. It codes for CASSLAQGSQPQHF.

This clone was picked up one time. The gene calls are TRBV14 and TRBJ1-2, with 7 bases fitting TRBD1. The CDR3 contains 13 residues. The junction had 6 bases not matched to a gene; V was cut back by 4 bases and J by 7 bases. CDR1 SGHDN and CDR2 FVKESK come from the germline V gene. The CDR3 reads CASSPVTGSGYTF. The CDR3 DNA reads TGTGCCAGCAGCCCAGTGACAGGGAGTGGCTACACCTTC.

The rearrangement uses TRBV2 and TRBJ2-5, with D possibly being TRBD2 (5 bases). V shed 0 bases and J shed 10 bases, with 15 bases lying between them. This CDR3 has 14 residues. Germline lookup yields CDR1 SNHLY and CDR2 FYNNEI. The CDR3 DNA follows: TGTGCCAGCAGTGAAGCGCTTGAGGAGGCGAACCAGTACTTC. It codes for CASSEALEEANQYF.

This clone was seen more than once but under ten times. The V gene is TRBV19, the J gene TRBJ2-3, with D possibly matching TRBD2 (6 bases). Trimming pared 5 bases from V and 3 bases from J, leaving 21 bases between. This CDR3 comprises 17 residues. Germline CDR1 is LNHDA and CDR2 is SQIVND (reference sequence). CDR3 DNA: TGTGCCAGTAGTCCCCCCATGACTAGTGGGGTAACAGATACGCAGTATTTT. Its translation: CASSPPMTSGVTDTQYF.

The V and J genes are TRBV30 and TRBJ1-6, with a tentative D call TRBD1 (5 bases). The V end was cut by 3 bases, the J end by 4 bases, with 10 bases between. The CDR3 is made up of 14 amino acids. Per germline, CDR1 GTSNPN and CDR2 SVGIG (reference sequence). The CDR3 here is CAWRDSPYNSPLHF. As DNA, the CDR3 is TGTGCCTGGAGAGACAGCCCTTATAATTCACCCCTCCACTTT.

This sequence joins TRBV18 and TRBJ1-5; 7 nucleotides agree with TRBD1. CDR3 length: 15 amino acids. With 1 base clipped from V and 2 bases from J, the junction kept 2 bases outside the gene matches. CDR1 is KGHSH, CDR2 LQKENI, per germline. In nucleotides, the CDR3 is TGTGCCAGCTCACCACTAGGACAGGGCAATCAGCCCCAGCATTTT. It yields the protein CASSPLGQGNQPQHF. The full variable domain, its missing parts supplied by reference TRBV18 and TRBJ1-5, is NAGVMQNPRHLVRRRGQEARLRCSPMKGHSHVYWYRQLPEEGLKFMVYLQKENIIDESGMPKERFSAEFPKEGPSILRIQQVVRGDSAAYFCASSPLGQGNQPQHFGDGTRLSIL.

The CDR3 protein is CASSPSGSYEQYF. CDR3 nucleotides: TGTGCCAGCAGCCCCAGCGGGTCCTACGAGCAGTACTTC. The chain has TRBV7-9 and TRBJ2-7; maybe TRBD2 (6 bases). Germline V CDR1 and CDR2: SEHNR, FQNEAQ (reference sequence). Trimming took off 5 bases at V and 1 base at J, with 9 bases between the two ends. The CDR3 is 13 amino acids.

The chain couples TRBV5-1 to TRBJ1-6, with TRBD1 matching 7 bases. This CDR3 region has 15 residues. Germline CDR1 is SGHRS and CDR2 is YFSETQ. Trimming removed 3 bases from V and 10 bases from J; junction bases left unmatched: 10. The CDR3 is CASSSGTVPESPLHF. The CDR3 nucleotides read TGCGCCAGCAGCTCGGGGACAGTGCCAGAATCACCCCTCCACTTT.

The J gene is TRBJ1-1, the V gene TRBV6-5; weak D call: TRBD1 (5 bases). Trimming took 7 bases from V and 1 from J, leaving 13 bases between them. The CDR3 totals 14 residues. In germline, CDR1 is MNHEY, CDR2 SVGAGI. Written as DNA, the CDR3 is TGTGCCAGCATTCCCGGAGGGGAGAACACTGAAGCTTTCTTT. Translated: CASIPGGENTEAFF.

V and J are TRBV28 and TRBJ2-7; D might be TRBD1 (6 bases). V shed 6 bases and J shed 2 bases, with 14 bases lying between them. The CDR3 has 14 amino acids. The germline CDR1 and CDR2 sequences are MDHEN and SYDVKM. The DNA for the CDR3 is TGTGCCAGCAGCGGGTCCGCAGGGGCCTACGAGCAGTACTTC. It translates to CASSGSAGAYEQYF.

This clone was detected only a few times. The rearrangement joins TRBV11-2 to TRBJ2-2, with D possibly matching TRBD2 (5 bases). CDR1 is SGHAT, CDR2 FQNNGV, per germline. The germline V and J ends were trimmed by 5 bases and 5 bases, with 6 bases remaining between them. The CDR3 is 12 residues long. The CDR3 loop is CASSTGTGELFF. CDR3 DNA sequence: TGTGCCAGCAGCACGGGGACCGGGGAGCTGTTTTTT.

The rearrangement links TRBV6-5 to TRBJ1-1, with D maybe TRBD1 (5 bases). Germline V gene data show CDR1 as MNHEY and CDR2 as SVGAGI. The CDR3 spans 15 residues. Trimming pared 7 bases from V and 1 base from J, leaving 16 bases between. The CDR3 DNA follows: TGTGCCAGCATCCGAAATGGGGCAGGGAACACTGAAGCTTTCTTT. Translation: CASIRNGAGNTEAFF.

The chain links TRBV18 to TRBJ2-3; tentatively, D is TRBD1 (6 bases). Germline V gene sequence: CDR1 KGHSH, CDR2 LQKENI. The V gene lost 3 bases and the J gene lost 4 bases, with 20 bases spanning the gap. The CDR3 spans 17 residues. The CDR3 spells CASSPFGTRGAADTQYF. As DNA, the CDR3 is TGTGCCAGCTCACCGTTTGGGACAAGGGGTGCGGCAGATACGCAGTATTTT.

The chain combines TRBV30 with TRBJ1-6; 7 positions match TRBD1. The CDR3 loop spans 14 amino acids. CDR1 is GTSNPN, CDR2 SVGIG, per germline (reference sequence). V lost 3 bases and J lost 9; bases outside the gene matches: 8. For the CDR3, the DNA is TGTGCCTGGAGACAGGGGTTTCGTGCTTCACCCCTCCACTTT. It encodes CAWRQGFRASPLHF.

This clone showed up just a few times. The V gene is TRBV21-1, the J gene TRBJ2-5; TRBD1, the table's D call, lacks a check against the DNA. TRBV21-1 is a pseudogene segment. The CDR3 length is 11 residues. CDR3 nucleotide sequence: TGTGCCAGCAGCGTCAGAGAGACCCAGTACTTC. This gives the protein CASSVRETQYF.

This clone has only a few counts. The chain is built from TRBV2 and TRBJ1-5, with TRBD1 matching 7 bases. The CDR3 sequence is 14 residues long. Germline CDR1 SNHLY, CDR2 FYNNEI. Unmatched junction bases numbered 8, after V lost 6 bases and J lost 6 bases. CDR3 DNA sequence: TGTGCCAGCAGGACAGGGACCGCTGGTCAGCCCCAGCATTTT. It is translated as CASRTGTAGQPQHF.

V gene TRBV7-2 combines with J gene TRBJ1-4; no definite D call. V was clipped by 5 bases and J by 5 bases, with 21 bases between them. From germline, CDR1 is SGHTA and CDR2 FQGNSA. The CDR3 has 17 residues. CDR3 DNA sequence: TGTGCCAGCAGCCCCACAAGTGGAGTGGTTAGCAATGAAAAACTGTTTTTT. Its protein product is CASSPTSGVVSNEKLFF.

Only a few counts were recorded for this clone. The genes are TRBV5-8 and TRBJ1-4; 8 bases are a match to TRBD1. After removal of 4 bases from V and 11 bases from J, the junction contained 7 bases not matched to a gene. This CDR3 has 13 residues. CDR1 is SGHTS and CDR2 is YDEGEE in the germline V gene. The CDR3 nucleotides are TGTGCCAGCAGCAAAGGACAGGGAGGGAAACTGTTTTTT. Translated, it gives CASSKGQGGKLFF.

The CDR3 sequence: CATSGTASQETQYF. The CDR3 bases are TGTGCCACCTCAGGGACAGCAAGCCAAGAGACCCAGTACTTC. The chain is built from TRBV19 and TRBJ2-5, with TRBD1 matching 7 bases. This CDR3 has 14 residues. Germline assignment: CDR1 LNHDA and CDR2 SQIVND (reference sequence). V gave up 10 bases and J gave up 1 base; unmatched junction bases: 9. Drawing the rest from reference TRBV19 and TRBJ2-5, the complete variable domain is DGGITQSPKYLFRKEGQNVTLSCEQNLNHDAMYWYRQDPGQGLRLIYYSQIVNDFQKGDIAEGYSVSREKKESFPLTVTSAQKNPTAFYLCATSGTASQETQYFGPGTRLLVL.

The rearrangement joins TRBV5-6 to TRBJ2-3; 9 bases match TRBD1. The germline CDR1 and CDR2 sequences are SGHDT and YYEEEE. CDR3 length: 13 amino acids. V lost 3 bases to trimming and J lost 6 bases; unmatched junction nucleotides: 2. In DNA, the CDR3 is TGTGCCAGCAGCTGGGGGACAGGGGATACGCAGTATTTT. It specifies CASSWGTGDTQYF.

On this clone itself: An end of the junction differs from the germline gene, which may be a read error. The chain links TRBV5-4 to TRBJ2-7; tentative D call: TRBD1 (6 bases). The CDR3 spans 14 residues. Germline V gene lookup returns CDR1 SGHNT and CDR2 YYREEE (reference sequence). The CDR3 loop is CASRTFGRGYKQYF. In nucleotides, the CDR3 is TGTGCCAGCAGAACTTTCGGCAGGGGCTACAAGCAGTACTTC.

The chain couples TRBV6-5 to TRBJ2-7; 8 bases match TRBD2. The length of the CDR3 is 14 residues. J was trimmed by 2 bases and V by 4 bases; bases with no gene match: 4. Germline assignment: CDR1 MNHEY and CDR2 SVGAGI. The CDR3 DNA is TGTGCCAGCAGTTTGGGACTAGATCCCTACGAGCAGTACTTC. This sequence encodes CASSLGLDPYEQYF.

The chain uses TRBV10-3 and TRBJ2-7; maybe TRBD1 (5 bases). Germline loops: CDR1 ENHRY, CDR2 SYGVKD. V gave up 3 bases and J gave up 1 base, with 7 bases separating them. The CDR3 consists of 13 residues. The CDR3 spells CAISETGSYEQYF. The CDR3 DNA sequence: TGTGCCATCAGTGAAACAGGATCCTACGAGCAGTACTTC.

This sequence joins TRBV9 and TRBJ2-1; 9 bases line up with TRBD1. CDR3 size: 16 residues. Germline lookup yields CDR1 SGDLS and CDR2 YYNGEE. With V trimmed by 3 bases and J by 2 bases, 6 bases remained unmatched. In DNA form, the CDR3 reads TGTGCCAGCAGCGCGGGGACAGGGAGTCCCTACAATGAGCAGTTCTTC. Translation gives CASSAGTGSPYNEQFF. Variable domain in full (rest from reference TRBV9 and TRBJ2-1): DSGVTQTPKHLITATGQRVTLRCSPRSGDLSVYWYQQSLDQGLQFLIQYYNGEERAKGNILERFSAQQFPDLHSELNLSSLELGDSALYFCASSAGTGSPYNEQFFGPGTRLTVL.

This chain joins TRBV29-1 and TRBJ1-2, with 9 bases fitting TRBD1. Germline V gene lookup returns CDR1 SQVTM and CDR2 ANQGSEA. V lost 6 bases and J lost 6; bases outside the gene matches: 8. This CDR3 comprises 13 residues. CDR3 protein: CSVSAGQGHGYTF. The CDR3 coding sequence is TGCAGCGTCTCAGCGGGACAGGGCCATGGCTACACCTTC.

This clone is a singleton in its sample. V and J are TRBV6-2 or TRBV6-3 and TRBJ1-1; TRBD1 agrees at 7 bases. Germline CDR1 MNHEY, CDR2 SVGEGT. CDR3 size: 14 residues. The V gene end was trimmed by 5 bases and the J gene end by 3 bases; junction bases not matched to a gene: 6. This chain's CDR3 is CASSSLGTDTEAFF. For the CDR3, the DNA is TGTGCCAGCAGTAGCCTCGGGACAGACACTGAAGCTTTCTTT.

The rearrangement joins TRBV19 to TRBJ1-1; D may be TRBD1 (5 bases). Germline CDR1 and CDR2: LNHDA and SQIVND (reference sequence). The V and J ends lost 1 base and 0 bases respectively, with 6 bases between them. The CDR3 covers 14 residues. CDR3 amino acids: CASSIGRVNTEAFF. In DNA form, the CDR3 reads TGTGCCAGTAGTATAGGCAGGGTGAACACTGAAGCTTTCTTT.

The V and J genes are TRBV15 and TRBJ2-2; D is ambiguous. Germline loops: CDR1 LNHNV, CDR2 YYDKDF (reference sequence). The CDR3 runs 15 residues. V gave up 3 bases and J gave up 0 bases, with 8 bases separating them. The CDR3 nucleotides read TGTGCCACCAGCAGTCCACAAACGAACACCGGGGAGCTGTTTTTT. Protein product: CATSSPQTNTGELFF.